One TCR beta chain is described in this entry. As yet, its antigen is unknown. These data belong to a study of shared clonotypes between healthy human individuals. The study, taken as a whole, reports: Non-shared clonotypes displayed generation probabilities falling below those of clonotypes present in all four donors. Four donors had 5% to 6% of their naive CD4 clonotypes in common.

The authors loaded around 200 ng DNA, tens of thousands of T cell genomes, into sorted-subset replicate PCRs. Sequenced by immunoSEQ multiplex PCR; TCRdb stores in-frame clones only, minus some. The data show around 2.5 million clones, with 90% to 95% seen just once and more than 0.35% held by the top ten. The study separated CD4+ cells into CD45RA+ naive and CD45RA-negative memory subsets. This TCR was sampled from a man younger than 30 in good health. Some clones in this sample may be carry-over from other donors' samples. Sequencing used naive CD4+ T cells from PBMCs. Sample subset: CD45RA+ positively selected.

The CDR3 loop reads CASSLVTEGSYEQYF. In DNA form, the CDR3 reads TGTGCCAGCAGCTTAGTAACCGAAGGCTCCTACGAGCAGTACTTC. The chain uses TRBV7-2 and TRBJ2-7; no firm D call. Between the trimmed V and J ends, which lost 1 base and 0 bases, there was a span of 10 bases. This CDR3 contains 15 residues. Per the germline V gene, CDR1 is SGHTA and CDR2 is FQGNSA.